Listed here is a single TCR beta chain. Antigen unknown. CDR3 size: 13 residues. The germline V gene encodes CDR1 SGHTA and CDR2 FQGNSA. Trimming took off 6 bases at V and 0 bases at J, with 9 bases between the two ends. Generated by immunoSEQ multiplex PCR, the TCRdb table keeps only in-frame clones and is missing some. Among over 150,000 clones listed, over 50% were seen once. The sample comes from a study of shared clonotypes between healthy human individuals. Turning to the study itself: Per-donor plates numbered three CD4 naive, three CD4 memory, two CD8 naive and one CD8 memory.

Recent acute infections and vaccinations were absent in the healthy HIV-negative adult donors. Memory CD4+ cells were the fraction left after CD45RA+ naive selection. Study findings and constraints: Relative to their counterparts shared across all four donors, non-shared clonotypes exhibited diminished generation probabilities.

The sequence came from a man between 25 and 39 years old in good health. The V call is TRBV7-2, the J call TRBJ2-7; unclear D gene. Sequencing input: memory CD4+ T cells sorted from blood. The subset is: CD45RA-negative fraction. CDR3 sequence (DNA): TGTGCCAGCAGTTTACAATACTCCTACGAGCAGTACTTC. The encoded protein is CASSLQYSYEQYF.